This note documents a single T cell receptor beta chain sequence. This specimen comes from a study of blood T cell repertoires in COVID-19. Whole-study context: The samples span acute and convalescent COVID-19 from the United States, Italy and Spain. The cDNA or gDNA used as material had been derived from T cells, B-cell-depleted T cells, or PBMCs.

Original processing methods: Amplification from reference gene primers served as the basis for estimated nucleated cell counts. Clones were sequenced by immunoSEQ multiplex PCR, and TCRdb holds only the in-frame ones, with some missing. From that table come the V and J calls and clone size; the DNA was used to work out D and trimming. This table holds 65,000 or so clones, about 80% found once. V lost 8 bases and J lost 6, with 20 bases in between. The germline gives CDR1 MGHDK, CDR2 SYGVNS. The CDR3 runs to 15 residues. The receptor was isolated from a woman aged 70-85 years with acute or convalescent COVID-19. The sequenced material came from peripheral blood. The chain employs TRBV25-1 and TRBJ2-1; TRBD1 is a possible D gene (6 bases). The DNA of the CDR3 is TGTGCCAGCTCGAAGGCAGGGGATCGTCGCAATGAGCAGTTCTTC. Protein: CASSKAGDRRNEQFF.